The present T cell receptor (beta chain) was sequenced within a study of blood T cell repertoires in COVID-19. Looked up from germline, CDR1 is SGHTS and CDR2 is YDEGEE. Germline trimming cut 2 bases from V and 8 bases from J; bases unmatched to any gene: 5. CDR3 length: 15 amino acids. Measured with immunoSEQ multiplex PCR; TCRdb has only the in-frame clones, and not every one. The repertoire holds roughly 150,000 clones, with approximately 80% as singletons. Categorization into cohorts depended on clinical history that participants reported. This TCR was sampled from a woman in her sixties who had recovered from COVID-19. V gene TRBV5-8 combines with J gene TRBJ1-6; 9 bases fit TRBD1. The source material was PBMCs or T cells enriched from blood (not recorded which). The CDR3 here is CASSFTRDRDSPLHF. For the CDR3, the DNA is TGTGCCAGCAGCTTTACTCGGGACAGGGATTCACCCCTCCACTTT.